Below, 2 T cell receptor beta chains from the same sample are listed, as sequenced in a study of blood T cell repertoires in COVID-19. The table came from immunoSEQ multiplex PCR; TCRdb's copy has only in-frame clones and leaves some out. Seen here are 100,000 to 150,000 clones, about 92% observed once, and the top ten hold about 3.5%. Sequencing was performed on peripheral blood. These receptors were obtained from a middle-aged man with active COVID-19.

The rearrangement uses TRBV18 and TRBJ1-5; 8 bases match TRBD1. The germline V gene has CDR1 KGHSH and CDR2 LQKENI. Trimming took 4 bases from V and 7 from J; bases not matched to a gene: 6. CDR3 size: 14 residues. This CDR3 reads CASSLGQGTQPQHF. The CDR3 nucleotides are TGTGCCAGCTCACTTGGACAGGGAACCCAGCCCCAGCATTTT.

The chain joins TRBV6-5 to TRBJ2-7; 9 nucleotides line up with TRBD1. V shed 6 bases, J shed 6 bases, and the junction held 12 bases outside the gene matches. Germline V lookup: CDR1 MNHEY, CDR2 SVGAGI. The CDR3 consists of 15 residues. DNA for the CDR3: TGTGCCAGCAGGGCAACCAAACAGGGGGCGTCCGAGCAGTACGTC. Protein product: CASRATKQGASEQYV.